These T cell receptor beta chains were read from a single sample in a study of blood T cell repertoires in COVID-19. Produced via immunoSEQ multiplex PCR; TCRdb's table is partial and in-frame only. The sample lists about 150,000 clones; roughly 85% were seen once. Input material: peripheral blood. The receptors stem from a woman of 80 years or more with active or convalescent COVID-19. The CDR3 runs from the conserved cysteine through the conserved F or W. Each record gives: D gene, J gene, clone size, V gene, CDR3 protein, CDR3 DNA. The D gene is left open where the match is weak. Size tells how often a clone was seen (once, few, many) or the class of an expanded clone, and some rows leave it out.

NA | TRBJ2-3 | NA | TRBV21-1 | CASSRQQGRDTQYF | TGTGCCAGCAGCAGGCAGCAGGGGAGAGATACGCAGTATTTT
TRBD2 | TRBJ2-1 | NA | TRBV19 | CASRGDSGRMIYNEQFF | TGTGCCAGTAGGGGGGATAGCGGGAGAATGATCTACAATGAGCAGTTCTTC
TRBD1 | TRBJ2-1 | NA | TRBV7-6 | CASSPWTGVKALGYEQFF | TGTGCCAGCAGCCCGTGGACAGGGGTCAAAGCCTTGGGCTATGAGCAGTTCTTC
NA | TRBJ2-2 | NA | TRBV19 | CASARGSGHGTGELFF | TGTGCCAGCGCAAGGGGGTCAGGGCACGGCACCGGGGAGCTGTTTTTT
NA | TRBJ1-2 | NA | TRBV12-3/TRBV12-4 | CASSSQVGYTF | TGTGCCAGCAGTTCCCAGGTTGGCTACACCTTC
NA | TRBJ2-5 | once | TRBV7-3 | CASSLSLQETQYF | TGTGCCAGCAGCTTATCTCTTCAAGAGACCCAGTACTTC
NA | TRBJ1-5 | NA | TRBV7-2 | CASSLQGWYQPQHF | TGTGCCAGCAGCTTGCAGGGTTGGTATCAGCCCCAGCATTTT
TRBD1 | TRBJ2-7 | NA | TRBV6-2/TRBV6-3 | CASSYSLGQGGYLYEQYF | TGTGCCAGCAGTTACTCCCTCGGACAGGGGGGGTACCTCTACGAGCAGTACTTC
NA | TRBJ1-1 | NA | TRBV5-1 | CASSKDATEGMNTEAFF | TGCGCCAGCAGCAAGGACGCGACAGAAGGCATGAACACTGAAGCTTTCTTT
TRBD2 | TRBJ2-1 | NA | TRBV9 | CASSSSGSGSYNEQFF | TGTGCCAGCAGCAGTAGCGGGAGTGGGTCCTACAATGAGCAGTTCTTC
TRBD1 | TRBJ1-1 | NA | TRBV5-1 | CASSPETGFNTEAFF | TGCGCCAGCAGCCCCGAGACAGGGTTTAACACTGAAGCTTTCTTT
TRBD2 | TRBJ2-3 | NA | TRBV7-9 | CASSGQETSGTDTQYF | TGTGCCAGCAGCGGCCAGGAAACTAGCGGGACAGATACGCAGTATTTT
NA | TRBJ2-7 | NA | TRBV5-1 | CASSWSTGSYEQYF | TGCGCCAGCAGCTGGTCCACAGGGTCCTACGAGCAGTACTTC
NA | TRBJ1-5 | NA | TRBV2 | CASSGQSNQPQHF | TGTGCCAGCAGTGGGCAGAGCAATCAGCCCCAGCATTTT
NA | TRBJ1-2 | once | TRBV2 | CASSELAYGYTF | TGTGCCAGCAGTGAACTGGCTTATGGCTACACCTTC
NA | TRBJ1-5 | NA | TRBV5-1 | CASSLAGGSQPQHF | TGCGCCAGCAGCTTGGCGGGGGGTTCACAGCCCCAGCATTTT
NA | TRBJ1-2 | NA | TRBV18 | CASSPLWGEDYGYTF | TGTGCCAGCTCACCACTGTGGGGCGAGGACTATGGCTACACCTTC
TRBD2 | TRBJ2-1 | once | TRBV5-1 | CASSPGLAGGFSFF | TGCGCCAGCAGCCCCGGACTAGCGGGAGGTTTTTCGTTCTTC
TRBD1 | TRBJ1-1 | NA | TRBV29-1 | CSARGDSKNTEAFF | TGCAGCGCGAGGGGGGACAGCAAGAACACTGAAGCTTTCTTT
NA | TRBJ1-5 | few | TRBV6-5 | CASSPTGQPQHF | TGTGCCAGCAGCCCGACGGGGCAGCCCCAGCATTTT
TRBD2 | TRBJ2-7 | NA | TRBV28 | CASSGPSGITYEQYF | TGTGCCAGCAGTGGTCCAAGCGGGATTACCTACGAGCAGTACTTC
NA | TRBJ2-3 | NA | TRBV19 | CASSSYREHTDTQYF | TGTGCCAGTAGTAGCTACAGGGAACACACAGATACGCAGTATTTT
NA | TRBJ1-1 | NA | TRBV5-8 | CASSWMYGVPTEAFF | TGTGCCAGCAGCTGGATGTACGGGGTTCCCACTGAAGCTTTCTTT
TRBD1 | TRBJ1-2 | NA | TRBV25-1 | CASSEYGTGVSGGYTF | TGTGCCAGCAGTGAATACGGAACAGGGGTGAGCGGTGGCTACACCTTC
NA | TRBJ2-6 | once | TRBV5-5 | CASRPYVYENSGANVLTF | TGTGCCAGCAGACCCTACGTCTATGAAAACTCTGGGGCCAACGTCCTGACTTTC
NA | TRBJ2-7 | NA | TRBV3-1/TRBV3-2 | CASSRDTYEQYF | TGTGCCAGCAGCCGGGACACCTACGAGCAGTACTTC
NA | TRBJ1-2 | NA | TRBV7-9 | CASSGTTENYGYTF | TGTGCCAGCAGCGGAACGACAGAGAACTATGGCTACACCTTC
NA | TRBJ1-1 | NA | TRBV5-6 | CASSLVVLNTEAFF | TGTGCCAGCAGCTTGGTAGTTTTGAACACTGAAGCTTTCTTT
NA | TRBJ1-2 | few | TRBV6-4 | CARPAGRADYGYTF | TGTGCCAGACCCGCCGGCAGGGCGGACTATGGCTACACCTTC
TRBD1 | TRBJ1-5 | NA | TRBV28 | CASIRQGSGQPQHF | TGTGCCAGCATCAGACAGGGCTCAGGTCAGCCCCAGCATTTT
TRBD2 | TRBJ2-7 | once | TRBV5-5 | CASSLIAGGHYEQYF | TGTGCCAGCAGCTTGATTGCGGGAGGACATTACGAGCAGTACTTC
NA | TRBJ1-5 | few | TRBV19 | CASSRTSGVSNQPQHF | TGTGCCAGTAGTAGGACGTCAGGGGTTAGCAATCAGCCCCAGCATTTT
NA | TRBJ1-1 | NA | TRBV6-6 | CASSYVPGGMNTEAFF | TGTGCCAGCAGTTACGTTCCGGGGGGAATGAACACTGAAGCTTTCTTT
TRBD1 | TRBJ1-1 | few | TRBV18 | CASSPRGKGFTEAFF | TGTGCCAGCTCACCCAGGGGGAAGGGGTTCACTGAAGCTTTCTTT
TRBD1 | TRBJ1-5 | NA | TRBV7-8 | CASSLGQGKSNQPQHF | TGTGCCAGCAGCTTAGGACAGGGGAAGAGCAATCAGCCCCAGCATTTT
NA | TRBJ1-4 | NA | TRBV9 | CASSGLATQLFF | TGTGCCAGCAGCGGTCTGGCGACTCAACTGTTTTTT
TRBD2 | TRBJ2-5 | NA | TRBV7-2 | CASSLGLAGGTQETQYF | TGTGCCAGCAGCTTAGGGCTAGCGGGAGGTACACAAGAGACCCAGTACTTC
NA | TRBJ1-2 | NA | TRBV7-9 | CASSLGFGQRDGYTF | TGTGCCAGCAGCTTAGGGTTCGGACAGAGAGATGGCTACACCTTC
TRBD1 | TRBJ1-1 | NA | TRBV18 | CASSQDRGRLAEAFF | TGTGCCAGCTCACAGGACAGGGGGCGTTTAGCTGAAGCTTTCTTT
NA | TRBJ1-1 | NA | TRBV2 | CASSDQRNSEAFF | TGTGCCAGCAGTGACCAGAGGAACTCTGAAGCTTTCTTT
NA | TRBJ2-7 | NA | TRBV3-1/TRBV3-2 | CASSARTAYEQYF | TGTGCCAGCAGCGCGCGTACAGCATACGAGCAGTACTTC
NA | TRBJ2-7 | once | TRBV28 | CASSSRSKISYEQYF | TGTGCCAGCAGTTCTCGGTCCAAGATCTCCTACGAGCAGTACTTC
NA | TRBJ1-6 | once | TRBV5-4 | CASSLESPNSPLHF | TGTGCCAGCAGCTTGGAAAGCCCTAATTCACCCCTCCACTTT
NA | TRBJ2-1 | NA | TRBV19 | CASSIGRSGTQFF | TGTGCCAGTAGTATAGGTCGGAGCGGGACACAGTTCTTC
TRBD2 | TRBJ2-2 | NA | TRBV9 | CASSVNPAGGGNTGELFF | TGTGCCAGCAGCGTAAATCCAGCGGGAGGGGGGAACACCGGGGAGCTGTTTTTT
NA | TRBJ2-7 | NA | TRBV5-1 | CASRLTGAYEQYF | TGCGCCAGCAGGTTGACAGGAGCCTACGAGCAGTACTTC
TRBD2 | TRBJ2-3 | NA | TRBV5-4 | CASSAPGLAGGRPSTDTQYF | TGTGCCAGCAGCGCACCGGGACTAGCGGGAGGGCGGCCTAGCACAGATACGCAGTATTTT
NA | TRBJ1-2 | NA | TRBV21-1 | CASSTSRTGIDGYTF | TGTGCCAGCAGCACTTCTAGGACAGGGATCGATGGCTACACCTTC
TRBD1 | TRBJ2-3 | NA | TRBV9 | CASSVGLRTGRSTDTQYF | TGTGCCAGCAGCGTAGGTCTGAGGACAGGGCGGAGCACAGATACGCAGTATTTT